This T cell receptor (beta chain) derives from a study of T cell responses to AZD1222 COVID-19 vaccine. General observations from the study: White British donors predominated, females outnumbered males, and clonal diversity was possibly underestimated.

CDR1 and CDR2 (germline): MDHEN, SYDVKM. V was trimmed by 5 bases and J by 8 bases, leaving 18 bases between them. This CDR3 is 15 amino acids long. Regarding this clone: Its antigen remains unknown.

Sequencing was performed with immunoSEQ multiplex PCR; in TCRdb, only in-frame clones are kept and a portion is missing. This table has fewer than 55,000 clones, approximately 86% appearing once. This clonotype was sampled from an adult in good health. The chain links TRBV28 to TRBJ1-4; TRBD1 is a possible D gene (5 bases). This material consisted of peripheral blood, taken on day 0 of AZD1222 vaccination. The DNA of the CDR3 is TGTGCCAGCAGTCCCATCCTCGGGCGGGGGGAAAAACTGTTTTTT. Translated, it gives CASSPILGRGEKLFF.